The sequence of this T cell receptor (beta chain) was determined in a study of shared clonotypes between healthy human individuals. General observations from the study: Several donors held 4.5% to 5% of naive CD4 clonotypes in common. All-four-donor shared clonotypes had higher generation probabilities than non-shared clonotypes did.

Positive CCR7 selection of CD45RO-negative cells yielded the naive CD8 cells, and terminally differentiated effector memory CD45RA+ cells were excluded. In replicate PCRs of sorted subsets, approximately 210 ng DNA, approximately 30,000 T cell genomes, was used. Some clones are missing from TCRdb's copy, which holds only in-frame ones; the method was immunoSEQ multiplex PCR. The sample lists fewer than 1 million clones, 96% occurring once. From germline, CDR1 is SGDLS and CDR2 YYNGEE. V lost 4 bases to trimming and J lost 10 bases; unmatched junction nucleotides: 13. The CDR3 totals 16 residues. As regards this clone: Its antigen is currently unknown.

The clonotype comes from a man aged 25-45 years in good health. The J gene is TRBJ2-1, the V gene TRBV9, with TRBD2 identical over 11 bases. Sequencing was done on a sample of naive CD8+ T cells sorted from blood. The CDR3 loop reads CASSPDGSSGRLEQFF. CDR3 bases: TGTGCCAGCAGCCCCGATGGGTCTAGCGGGAGGCTCGAGCAGTTCTTC.